Included here is one T cell receptor (beta chain) sequence, with context. The record originates from a study of T cell clones after liver transplantation. The overall study: Immunosuppression withdrawal was tried within 2 years after liver transplantation in this trial. Samples came pre-transplant, pre-randomization before withdrawal, and post-randomization after withdrawal ended. At least one year of complete immunosuppression withdrawal without enzymes over twice normal defined tolerance.

Some clones are missing from TCRdb's copy, which holds only in-frame ones; the method was immunoSEQ multiplex PCR. The top ten hold about 0.79% of the sample, which has around 77,000 clones, 75% to 85% seen once. The material sequenced was CD4+ T cells from blood, taken 12 months after liver transplant. This sequence was found in a human patient who received a liver transplant. A share of the T cells may be of graft donor origin.

In DNA form, the CDR3 reads TGTGCCAGTAGTCGAATAGGGCTAGCGGGATCCACGACCTACAATGAGCAGTTCTTC. Its translation is CASSRIGLAGSTTYNEQFF. The chain joins TRBV19 to TRBJ2-1; 9 bases are a match to TRBD2. From germline, CDR1 is LNHDA and CDR2 SQIVND (reference sequence). V shed 5 bases, J shed 2 bases, and the junction held 16 bases outside the gene matches. CDR3 size: 19 residues.